Following are 13 T cell receptor beta chains from one sample sequenced in a study of cytomegalovirus exposure and HLA in healthy donors. Produced via immunoSEQ multiplex PCR; TCRdb's table is partial and in-frame only. The data contain roughly 250,000 clones, about 90% of them singletons. The sample taken for sequencing was PBMCs. Receptors were obtained from a woman aged 30 to 39 in good health and CMV-seropositive.

The chain recombines TRBV19 with TRBJ1-1; D possibly corresponds to TRBD1 (6 bases). There are 14 residues in the CDR3. Per germline, CDR1 LNHDA and CDR2 SQIVND (reference sequence). Trimming cost V 7 bases and J 8 bases, with 20 bases left between them. CDR3 sequence: CASKIFGGREEAFF. The CDR3 DNA sequence: TGTGCCAGTAAAATATTCGGGGGGCGAGAGGAAGCTTTCTTT.

The V call is TRBV10-1, the J call TRBJ2-3; 7 positions match TRBD2. J lost 4 bases, V lost 6 bases, and 16 bases had no gene match. There are 17 residues in the CDR3. Germline values: CDR1 WNHNN, CDR2 SYGVQD (reference sequence). The CDR3 protein is CASSFGLGVGFSDTQYF. Written as DNA, the CDR3 is TGCGCCAGCAGCTTCGGACTAGGGGTCGGATTTTCAGATACGCAGTATTTT.

The J gene is TRBJ1-2, the V gene TRBV10-2; D remains unclear. CDR1 and CDR2 from the germline V gene are WSHSY and SAAADI. The CDR3 runs 12 residues. V lost 11 bases and J 0 bases, leaving 10 bases between the germline ends. In DNA form, the CDR3 reads TGCGCCGTCCCCGGAGCTAACTATGGCTACACCTTC. Translation gives CAVPGANYGYTF.

This chain joins TRBV4-2 and TRBJ2-2, with 7 bases fitting TRBD2. The V gene's germline CDR1 is LGHNA and CDR2 YNFKEQ. V lost 1 base to trimming and J lost 1 base; unmatched junction nucleotides: 12. This CDR3 comprises 19 residues. CDR3 DNA sequence: TGTGCCAGCAGCCAAGTCGGAGGGAGGGCCTTTCAGAACACCGGGGAGCTGTTTTTT. Its protein is CASSQVGGRAFQNTGELFF.

The V call is TRBV2, the J call TRBJ1-1; no clear D. In germline, CDR1 is SNHLY, CDR2 FYNNEI. V was trimmed by 5 bases and J by 10 bases, leaving 26 bases between them. This CDR3 spans 16 amino acids. CDR3: CASSPHGRAITSGAFF. CDR3 nucleotide sequence: TGTGCCAGCAGTCCCCATGGACGTGCAATTACTAGTGGAGCTTTCTTT.

The chain combines TRBV27 with TRBJ1-5; D gene unclear. V lost 3 bases and J lost 0, with 9 bases in between. The CDR3 spans 15 residues. Germline CDR1 is MNHEY and CDR2 is SMNVEV (reference sequence). The CDR3 spells CASSFSVVSNQPQHF. The CDR3 DNA is TGTGCCAGCAGTTTTAGTGTTGTTAGCAATCAGCCCCAGCATTTT.

This sequence joins TRBV27 and TRBJ2-2; 8 bases align to TRBD1. Germline V gene sequence: CDR1 MNHEY, CDR2 SMNVEV (reference sequence). The ends lost 6 bases at V and 5 bases at J; junction bases unmatched: 2. This CDR3 spans 13 amino acids. The CDR3 reads CASSRTGTGELFF. The CDR3 region has the DNA TGTGCCAGCAGCCGGACAGGGACCGGGGAGCTGTTTTTT.

This chain joins TRBV10-3 and TRBJ2-7; no clear D. The V gene's germline CDR1 is ENHRY and CDR2 SYGVKD. The CDR3 is made up of 14 amino acids. With 3 bases removed from V and 4 bases from J, the gap between germline ends came to 13 bases. As DNA, the CDR3 is TGTGCCATCAGTGAACAGCCCCTTGGATACGAGCAGTACTTC. Amino acids: CAISEQPLGYEQYF.

This clone appeared a single time. The rearrangement joins TRBV5-1 to TRBJ2-7; 15 bases fit TRBD2. V was clipped by 3 bases and J by 4 bases; unmatched bases: 5. CDR3 length: 16 residues. Germline CDR1 and CDR2: SGHRS and YFSETQ. CDR3 nucleotide sequence: TGCGCCAGCAGCTCGGAGGGACTAGCGGGAGGTTACGAGCAGTACTTC. Translation gives CASSSEGLAGGYEQYF.

The CDR3 loop reads CASSEMRYEQYF. CDR3 in DNA: TGTGCCAGCAGCGAGATGAGGTACGAGCAGTACTTC. V gene TRBV28 combines with J gene TRBJ2-7; no clear D gene. CDR1 and CDR2 (germline): MDHEN, SYDVKM. CDR3 length equals 12 residues. With 6 bases removed from V and 4 bases from J, the gap between germline ends came to 10 bases.

This clone was observed a handful of times. This sequence joins TRBV21-1 and TRBJ1-5; the listed D gene, TRBD1, was not tested against the DNA. TRBV21-1 is recorded as a pseudogene. The CDR3 sequence is 19 residues long. CDR3 loop: CASSNLKVSDRDEDQPQHF. CDR3 coding DNA: TGTGCCAGCAGCAATCTTAAGGTGTCGGACAGGGATGAAGATCAGCCCCAGCATTTT.

The chain couples TRBV2 to TRBJ2-5, with 11 bases aligning to TRBD2. The CDR3 covers 19 residues. V lost 8 bases and J lost 4; bases outside the gene matches: 21. The germline gives CDR1 SNHLY, CDR2 FYNNEI. The CDR3 DNA sequence: TGTGCCAGCCACGCGGGGGAGGGGAATAGCGGGAGGGCAGGAGAGACCCAGTACTTC. This translates into CASHAGEGNSGRAGETQYF.

CDR3 sequence reads: CAYSSGQHTNEKLFF. The CDR3 DNA reads TGTGCCTACTCTTCGGGACAGCACACAAATGAAAAACTGTTTTTT. This chain links TRBV30 with TRBJ1-4; 7 bases match TRBD1. The CDR3 is 15 residues long. V lost 7 bases and J lost 5; bases outside the gene matches: 13. Germline CDR1 and CDR2: GTSNPN and SVGIG (reference sequence).